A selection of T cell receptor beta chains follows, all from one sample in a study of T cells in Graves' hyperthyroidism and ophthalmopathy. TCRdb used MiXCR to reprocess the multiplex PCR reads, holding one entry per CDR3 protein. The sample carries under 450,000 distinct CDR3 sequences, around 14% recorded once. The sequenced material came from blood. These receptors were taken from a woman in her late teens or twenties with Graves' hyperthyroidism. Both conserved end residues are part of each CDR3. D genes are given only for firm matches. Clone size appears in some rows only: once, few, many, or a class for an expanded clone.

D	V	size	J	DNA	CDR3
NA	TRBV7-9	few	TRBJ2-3	TGTGCCAGCAGCTCAACCTCCCCCGGAAGCACAGATACGCAGTATTTT	CASSSTSPGSTDTQYF
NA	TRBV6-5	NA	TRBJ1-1	TGTGCCAGCAGTTTATCATCCTCGGGGAGCACTGAAGCTTTCTTT	CASSLSSSGSTEAFF
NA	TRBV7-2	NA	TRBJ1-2	TGTGCCAGCAGCCTCCCCCCCCATGATGGCTACACCTTC	CASSLPPHDGYTF
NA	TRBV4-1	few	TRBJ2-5	TGCGCCAGCAGCGCTAGGGCTGATCAAGAGACCCAGTACTTC	CASSARADQETQYF
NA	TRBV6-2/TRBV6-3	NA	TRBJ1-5	TGTGCCAGCAGGCTGACCGACAATCAGCCCCAGCATTTT	CASRLTDNQPQHF
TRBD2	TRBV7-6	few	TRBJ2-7	TGTGCCAGCAGCTTAGGAGGCGGGGGGCCTTCCTACGAGCAGTACTTC	CASSLGGGGPSYEQYF
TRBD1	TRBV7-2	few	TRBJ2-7	TGTGCCAGCAGCTTAATTCAGGGGGACTACGAGCAGTACTTC	CASSLIQGDYEQYF
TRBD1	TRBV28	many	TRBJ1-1	TGTGCCAGCAGTCCCGGGACAGAGCCTGGCGATGAAGCTTTCTTT	CASSPGTEPGDEAFF
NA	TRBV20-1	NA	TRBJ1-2	TGCAGTGCTAGGGGCCAGGCGGCCCTGTTTGGGGGTGGCTACACCTTC	CSARGQAALFGGGYTF
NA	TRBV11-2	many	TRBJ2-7	TGTGCCAGCAGCCGTGTGTCTAGCAGCCAGTACGAGCAGTACTTC	CASSRVSSSQYEQYF
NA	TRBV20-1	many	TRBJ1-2	TGCAGTGTGACTCCCGGCTATGGCTACACCTTC	CSVTPGYGYTF
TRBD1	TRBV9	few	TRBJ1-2	TGTGCCAGCAGCGTAGAGACAGGGGGACCCACTAACTATGGCTACACCTTC	CASSVETGGPTNYGYTF
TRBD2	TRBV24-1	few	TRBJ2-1	TGTGCCACCAGTGATGGCTATAGCGGGGGGGCCTACAATGAGCAGTTCTTC	CATSDGYSGGAYNEQFF
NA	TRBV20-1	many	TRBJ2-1	TGCAGTGCTAGGCTAGCGAGAACCTACAATGAGCAGTTCTTC	CSARLARTYNEQFF
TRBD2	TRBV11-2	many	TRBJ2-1	TGTGCCAGCCGTAAACCTTCGGGGACTAGCGGGAGGGTCAATGAGCAGTTCTTC	CASRKPSGTSGRVNEQFF
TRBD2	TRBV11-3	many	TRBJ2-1	TGTGCCAGCAGCTTAGCGGGGGGGCCGTTGAATGAGCAGTTCTTC	CASSLAGGPLNEQFF
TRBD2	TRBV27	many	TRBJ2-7	TGTGCCAGCAGTCGTCTAGCGGGGGGTAGCTCCTACGAGCAGTACTTC	CASSRLAGGSSYEQYF
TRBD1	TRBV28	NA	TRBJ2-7	TGTGCCAGCACAAAACTCGGGACAGCGAACTACGAGCAGTACTTC	CASTKLGTANYEQYF
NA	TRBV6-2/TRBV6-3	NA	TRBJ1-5	TGTGCCAGCAGTTACGGGGGTGGTGGACAGCCCCAGCATTTT	CASSYGGGGQPQHF
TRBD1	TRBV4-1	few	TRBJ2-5	TGCGCCAGCAGCCAAGTTGGGACAGGGGGCCAAGAGACCCAGTACTTC	CASSQVGTGGQETQYF
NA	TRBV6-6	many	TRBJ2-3	TGTGCCAGCAGTTACTCTGGATTACTCCGTAGCACAGATACGCAGTATTTT	CASSYSGLLRSTDTQYF
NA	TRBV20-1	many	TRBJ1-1	TGCAGTGCCGCGAAGGGAAACACTGAAGCTTTCTTT	CSAAKGNTEAFF
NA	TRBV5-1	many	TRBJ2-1	TGCGCCAGCAGCTTGGCCCAGGGAATCAACTTCGATGAGCAGTTCTTC	CASSLAQGINFDEQFF
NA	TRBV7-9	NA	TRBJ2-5	TGTGCCAGCAGCTCAGCTTTCCAGGGGTGGCAAGAGACCCAGTACTTC	CASSSAFQGWQETQYF
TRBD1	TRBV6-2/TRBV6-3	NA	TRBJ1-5	TGTGCCAGCAGCGGCGGGACAGGGGGCCCTTGGGGCAATCAGCCCCAGCATTTT	CASSGGTGGPWGNQPQHF